This paragraph covers one TCR beta chain sequence. At one end the junction does not follow the germline gene, possibly because of a read error. The source of the sample is a study of blood T cells in healthy people across ages. On the study more broadly: Template switching retrieved approximately one barcoded beta molecule for each two T cells.

Sample-barcoded 5' priming and a J-beta primer mix drove a second PCR of about 6 to 12 cycles. MiXCR, applied by TCRdb to the 5' RACE reads, yields one record per CDR3 protein. This table has about 1.4 million distinct CDR3 sequences, roughly 60% appearing once. CDR3 length: 16 amino acids. Sequenced: blood. The chain couples TRBV12-3 or TRBV12-4 to TRBJ1-2; 9 bases align to TRBD1. The receptor's source is a man between 18 and 35 years old in good health. The CDR3 region is CASILGQGRGGVGYTF. CDR3 bases: TGCGCCAGCATCCTGGGACAGGGAAGGGGTGGGGTAGGCTACACCTTC.